This TCR beta chain was found in a study of human T cells and chemical hapten exposure. As for the study in general: Upper back patch tests used 0.01% DPC, scored after 6 days.

This clonotype was counted at least ten times. Its matching antigen is unknown. The sample's time point: pre-sensitization, week 0. Treatment indicated: therapeutic diphenylcyclopropenone sensitization with weekly scalp DPC. Those who donated were patients with alopecia, 18 to 70 years of age, and suitable for DPC. The study extracted total RNA from unfractionated whole blood. The CDR3 is 14 residues long. The ends were cut back, 3 bases at V and 1 base at J, with 6 bases in the middle. CDR1 and CDR2 from the germline V gene are SGHDN and FVKESK. Study findings and constraints: Higher patch test scores went with higher counts of PT1 expanded TCRs.

One entry per CDR3 protein results from TCRdb running MiXCR on the RACE reads. The data hold 35,000 to 45,000 distinct CDR3 sequences, with over 10% observed a single time. This sequence joins TRBV14 and TRBJ1-4, with D hard to call. Sequenced here: whole blood, sampled in connection with sensitization to the hapten diphenylcyclopropenone (DPC). The TCR comes from a woman in her 30s with alopecia areata. Some clones in this sample may be carry-over from other donors' samples. CDR3 loop: CASSHQLTNEKLFF. The CDR3 DNA sequence: TGTGCCAGCAGCCACCAGCTAACTAATGAAAAACTGTTTTTT.